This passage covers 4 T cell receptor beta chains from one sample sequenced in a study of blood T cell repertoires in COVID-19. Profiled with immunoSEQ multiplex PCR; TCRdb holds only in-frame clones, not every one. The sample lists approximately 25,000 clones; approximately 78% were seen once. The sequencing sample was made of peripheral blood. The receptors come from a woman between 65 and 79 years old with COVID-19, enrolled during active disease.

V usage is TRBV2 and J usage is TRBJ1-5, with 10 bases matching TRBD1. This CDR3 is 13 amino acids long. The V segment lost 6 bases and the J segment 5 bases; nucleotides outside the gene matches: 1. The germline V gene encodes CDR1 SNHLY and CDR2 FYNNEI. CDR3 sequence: CASRTGGDQPQHF. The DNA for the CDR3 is TGTGCCAGCAGGACAGGGGGCGATCAGCCCCAGCATTTT. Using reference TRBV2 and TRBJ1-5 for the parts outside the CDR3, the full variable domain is EPEVTQTPSHQVTQMGQEVILRCVPISNHLYFYWYRQILGQKVEFLVSFYNNEISEKSEIFDDQFSVERPDGSNFTLKIRSTKLEDSAMYFCASRTGGDQPQHFGDGTRLSIL.

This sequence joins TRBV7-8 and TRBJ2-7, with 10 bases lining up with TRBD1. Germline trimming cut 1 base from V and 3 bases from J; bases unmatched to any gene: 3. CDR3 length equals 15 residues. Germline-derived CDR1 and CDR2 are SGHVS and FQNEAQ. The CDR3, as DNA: TGTGCCAGCAGCTTAGGACAGGGGGCGGGCTACGAGCAGTACTTC. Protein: CASSLGQGAGYEQYF.

Here the CDR3 reads CASSDREFYGYTF. DNA for the CDR3: TGTGCCAGCAGCGACAGGGAATTCTATGGCTACACCTTC. V is TRBV2 and J is TRBJ1-2, with TRBD1 identical over 7 bases. Germline V gene sequence: CDR1 SNHLY, CDR2 FYNNEI. The CDR3 covers 13 residues. The junction had 5 bases not matched to a gene; V was cut back by 6 bases and J by 4 bases.

This CDR3 reads CASSPDRGGYNEQFF. In nucleotides, the CDR3 is TGTGCCAGCAGCCCAGATAGGGGAGGTTACAATGAGCAGTTCTTC. This sequence joins TRBV9 and TRBJ2-1, with D maybe TRBD2 (6 bases). V was pared by 4 bases and J by 4 bases, with 15 bases between. The CDR3 has 15 residues. Germline V CDR1 and CDR2: SGDLS, YYNGEE.